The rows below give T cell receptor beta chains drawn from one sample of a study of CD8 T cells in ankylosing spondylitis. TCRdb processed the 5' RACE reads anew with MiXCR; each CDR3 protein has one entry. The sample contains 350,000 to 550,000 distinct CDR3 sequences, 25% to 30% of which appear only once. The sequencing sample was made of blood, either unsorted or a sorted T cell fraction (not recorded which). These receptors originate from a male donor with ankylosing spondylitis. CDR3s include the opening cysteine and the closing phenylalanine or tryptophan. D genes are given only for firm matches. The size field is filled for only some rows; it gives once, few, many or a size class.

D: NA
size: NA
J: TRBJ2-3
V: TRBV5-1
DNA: TGCGCCAGCAGCTTGGGAACCTGGCAGCGAGGTACAGATACGCAGTATTTT
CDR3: CASSLGTWQRGTDTQYF

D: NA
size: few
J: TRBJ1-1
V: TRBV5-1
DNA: TGCGCCAGCAGCCCGACTTTACAGGCGAACACTGAAGCTTTCTTT
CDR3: CASSPTLQANTEAFF

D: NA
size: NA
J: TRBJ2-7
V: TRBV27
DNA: TGTGCCAGCAGTTTATTAGGGGACGAGCAGTACTTC
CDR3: CASSLLGDEQYF

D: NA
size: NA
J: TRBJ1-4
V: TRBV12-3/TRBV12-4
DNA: TGTGCCAGCAGTTTTGGAACTAATGAAAATCTGTTTTTT
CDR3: CASSFGTNENLFF

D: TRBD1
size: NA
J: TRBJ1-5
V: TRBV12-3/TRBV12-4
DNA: TGTGCCAGCAGTTTTGACAGGGCCAGTTATAGCAATCAGCCCCAGCATTTT
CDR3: CASSFDRASYSNQPQHF

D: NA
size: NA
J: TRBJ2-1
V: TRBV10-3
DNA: TGTGCCATCAGTACGGACAGATACAATGAGCAGTTCTTC
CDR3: CAISTDRYNEQFF

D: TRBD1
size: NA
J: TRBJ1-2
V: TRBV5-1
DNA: TGCGCCAGCAGCAGAGACCCGGGACAGCTAAGTGGCTACACCTTC
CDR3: CASSRDPGQLSGYTF

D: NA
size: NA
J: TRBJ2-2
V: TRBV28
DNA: TGTGCCAGCAGGGGGAGTTTCAACACCGGGGAGCTGTTTTTT
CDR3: CASRGSFNTGELFF

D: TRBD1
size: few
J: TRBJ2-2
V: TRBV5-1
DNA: TGCGCCAGCAGCGCCCGGACAGGAACTAACACCGGGGAGCTGTTTTTT
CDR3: CASSARTGTNTGELFF

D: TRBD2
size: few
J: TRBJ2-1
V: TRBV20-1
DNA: TGCAGTGCAACCGGGACTAGCGCCTACAATGAGCAGTTCTTC
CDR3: CSATGTSAYNEQFF

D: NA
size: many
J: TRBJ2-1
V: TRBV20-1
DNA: TGCAGTGCTCCAAATCAGGGGTCCGGCAATGAGCAGTTCTTC
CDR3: CSAPNQGSGNEQFF

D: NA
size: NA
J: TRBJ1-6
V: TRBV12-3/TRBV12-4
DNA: TGTGCCAGCAGTTCGGACGGATACTATAATTCACCCCTCCACTTT
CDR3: CASSSDGYYNSPLHF

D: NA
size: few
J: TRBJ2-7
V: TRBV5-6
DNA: TGTGCCAGCAAAAGTGGAAGAGAGCAGTACTTC
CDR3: CASKSGREQYF

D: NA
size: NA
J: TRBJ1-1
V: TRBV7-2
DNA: TGTGCCAGCACCCTGATGGGGTGGCCTAACACTGAAGCTTTCTTT
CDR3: CASTLMGWPNTEAFF

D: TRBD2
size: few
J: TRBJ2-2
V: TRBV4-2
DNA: TGTGCCAGCAGCCAATCGGGACTAGCGGGAGTACTTGACACCGGGGAGCTGTTTTTT
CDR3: CASSQSGLAGVLDTGELFF

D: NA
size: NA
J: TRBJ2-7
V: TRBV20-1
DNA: TGCAGTGCTATACGGTCTTACGAGCAGTACTTC
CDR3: CSAIRSYEQYF

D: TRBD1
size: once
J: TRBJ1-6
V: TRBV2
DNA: TGTGCCAGCAGCCCGTTTGGACAGGGTAATTCACCCCTCCACTTT
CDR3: CASSPFGQGNSPLHF

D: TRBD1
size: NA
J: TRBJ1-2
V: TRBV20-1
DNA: TGCAGTGCCTCGACAGGGAACCATGGCTACACCTTC
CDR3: CSASTGNHGYTF

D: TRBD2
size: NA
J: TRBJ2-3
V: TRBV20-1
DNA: TGCAGTGCTAGGTTAGCGGGAGTAGATACGCAGTATTTT
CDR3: CSARLAGVDTQYF

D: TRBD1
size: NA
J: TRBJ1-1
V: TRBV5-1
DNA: TGCGCCAGCAGCATGGGACAGGGAGGGGCTGAAGCTTTCTTT
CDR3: CASSMGQGGAEAFF

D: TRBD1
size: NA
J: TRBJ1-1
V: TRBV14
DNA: TGTGCCAGCAGCCAAACAGGACAGGGCCCCACTGAAGCTTTCTTT
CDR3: CASSQTGQGPTEAFF

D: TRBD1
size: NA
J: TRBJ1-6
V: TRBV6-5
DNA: TGTGCCAGCAGTTACTCTCCCGGACAGGGGGCGCGGGATAATTCACCCCTCCACTTT
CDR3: CASSYSPGQGARDNSPLHF

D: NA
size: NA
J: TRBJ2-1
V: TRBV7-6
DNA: TGTGCCAGCAGCTTACTAGAAATGGGTGCCTACAATGAGCAGTTCTTC
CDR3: CASSLLEMGAYNEQFF

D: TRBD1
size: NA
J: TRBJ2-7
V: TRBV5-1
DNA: TGCGCCAGTGGACAGGGGGACTACGAGCAGTACTTC
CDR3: CASGQGDYEQYF

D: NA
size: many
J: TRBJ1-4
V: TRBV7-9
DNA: TGTGCCAGCAGCTTGACCCAACCGAATGAAAAACTGTTTTTT
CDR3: CASSLTQPNEKLFF

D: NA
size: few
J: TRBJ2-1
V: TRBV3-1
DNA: TGTGCCAGCACCCAAGCTACGGGTGAGCAGTTCTTC
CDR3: CASTQATGEQFF

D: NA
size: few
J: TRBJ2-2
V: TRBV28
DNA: TGTGCCAGCAGTTTGGGAAGGGTTGGCACCGGGGAGCTGTTTTTT
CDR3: CASSLGRVGTGELFF

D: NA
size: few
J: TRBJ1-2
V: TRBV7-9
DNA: TGTGCCAGCAGCTTAAGCGGGGGCGCGTTTTCCTATGGCTACACCTTC
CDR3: CASSLSGGAFSYGYTF

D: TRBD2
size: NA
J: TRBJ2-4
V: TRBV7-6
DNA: TGTGCCAGCAGCCCGGGACTAGCGGTAGCCAAAAACATTCAGTACTTC
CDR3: CASSPGLAVAKNIQYF

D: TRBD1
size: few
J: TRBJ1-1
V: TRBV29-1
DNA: TGCAGCGCAGGGCCGACAGGGTTGAACACTGAAGCTTTCTTT
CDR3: CSAGPTGLNTEAFF

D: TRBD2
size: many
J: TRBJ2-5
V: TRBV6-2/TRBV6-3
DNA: TGTGCCAGCAGTTACCAAGCGGGAGGGCCCGTGAAATCATACCAAGAGACCCAGTACTTC
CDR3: CASSYQAGGPVKSYQETQYF

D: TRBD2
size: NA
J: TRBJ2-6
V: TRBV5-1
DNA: TGCGCCAGCAGCTTGACTAGCGGGAGATCAGGGGCCAACGTCCTGACTTTC
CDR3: CASSLTSGRSGANVLTF

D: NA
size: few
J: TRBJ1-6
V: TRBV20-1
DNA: TGCAGTGCTAAAGACGAGGGCCCGAATTCACCCCTCCACTTT
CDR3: CSAKDEGPNSPLHF

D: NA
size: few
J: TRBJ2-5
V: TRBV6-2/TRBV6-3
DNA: TGTGCCAGCAAGGGAGTGGGGATGGAGACCCAGTACTTC
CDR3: CASKGVGMETQYF

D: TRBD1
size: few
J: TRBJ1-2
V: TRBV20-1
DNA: TGCAGTGCTCACGGAACAGGGGCGAACTATGGCTACACCTTC
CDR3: CSAHGTGANYGYTF

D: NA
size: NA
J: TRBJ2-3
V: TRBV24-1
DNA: TGTGCCACCAGTGATTTCAGGGCTGAAGATACGCAGTATTTT
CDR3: CATSDFRAEDTQYF

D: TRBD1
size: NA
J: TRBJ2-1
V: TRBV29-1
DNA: TGCAGCGAACGGACGGGGCGAGGGGGCGATGAGCAGTTCTTC
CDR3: CSERTGRGGDEQFF

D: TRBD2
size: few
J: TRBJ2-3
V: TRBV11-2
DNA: TGTGCCAGCAGCTTAGCACTAGCGGGATTGTTAGATACGCAGTATTTT
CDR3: CASSLALAGLLDTQYF

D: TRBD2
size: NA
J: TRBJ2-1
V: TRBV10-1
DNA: TGCGCCAGCAGTGTGGCTAGCGGCTACAATGAGCAGTTCTTC
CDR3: CASSVASGYNEQFF

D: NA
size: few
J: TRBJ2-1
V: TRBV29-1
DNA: TGCAGCGTCGGCGCGGGACCCCAGTACAATGAGCAGTTCTTC
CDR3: CSVGAGPQYNEQFF

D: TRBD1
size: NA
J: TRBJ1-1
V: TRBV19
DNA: TGTGCCAGTAAACCCCGACCGAGACAGGGATACACTGAAGCTTTCTTT
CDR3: CASKPRPRQGYTEAFF

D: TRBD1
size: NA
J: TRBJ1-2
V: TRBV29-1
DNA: TGCAGCGTTGAGGACCCGACAGGGTCGAAAGGCTACACCTTC
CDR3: CSVEDPTGSKGYTF

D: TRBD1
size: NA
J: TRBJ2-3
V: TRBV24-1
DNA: TGTGCCACCAGTGAGTATGGACAGGGGGGCACAGATACGCAGTATTTT
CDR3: CATSEYGQGGTDTQYF

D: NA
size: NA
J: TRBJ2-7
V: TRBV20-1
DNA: TGCAGTGCTGGGTCTAGCTACGAGCAGTACTTC
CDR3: CSAGSSYEQYF

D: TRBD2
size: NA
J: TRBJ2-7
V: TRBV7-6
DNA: TGTGCCAGCAGCCCACCTACTAGCGGGAGGAGCTCCTACGAGCAGTACTTC
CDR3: CASSPPTSGRSSYEQYF

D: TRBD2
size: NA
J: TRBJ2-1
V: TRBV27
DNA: TGTGCCAGCAGTTTACGACTAGCGGGAGCCCCCTTGAATGAGCAGTTCTTC
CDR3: CASSLRLAGAPLNEQFF

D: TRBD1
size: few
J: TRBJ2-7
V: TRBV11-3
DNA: TGTGCCAGCAGCTTAAGAAACTCGGGACAGGGTTACGAGCAGTACTTC
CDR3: CASSLRNSGQGYEQYF

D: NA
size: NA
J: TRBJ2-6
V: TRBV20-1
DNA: TGCAGTGCTAGTCCACGCCGCTCTGGGGCCAACGTCCTGACTTTC
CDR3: CSASPRRSGANVLTF

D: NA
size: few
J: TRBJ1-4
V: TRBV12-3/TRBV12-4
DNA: TGTGCCAGCAGTTTGGCACCAAATGAAAAACTGTTTTTT
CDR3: CASSLAPNEKLFF

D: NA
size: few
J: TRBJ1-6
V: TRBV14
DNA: TGTGCCAGCAGCCAAGTCCTCAGGGGTAATTCACCCCTCCACTTT
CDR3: CASSQVLRGNSPLHF

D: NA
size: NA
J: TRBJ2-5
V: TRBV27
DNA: TGTGCCAGCGGAACTAGGGAGACCCAGTACTTC
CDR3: CASGTRETQYF

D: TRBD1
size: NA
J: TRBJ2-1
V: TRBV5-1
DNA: TGCGCCAGCAACGTGGGACAGGGGGGATACAATGAGCAGTTCTTC
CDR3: CASNVGQGGYNEQFF

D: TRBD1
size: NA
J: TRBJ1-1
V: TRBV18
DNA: TGTGCCAGCTCACCACTCGGACAGGGTTACACTGAAGCTTTCTTT
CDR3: CASSPLGQGYTEAFF

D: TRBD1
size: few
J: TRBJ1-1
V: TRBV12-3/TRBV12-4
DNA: TGTGCCAGCAGGGCCGGGACAGGGGTTGTAGCTTTCTTT
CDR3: CASRAGTGVVAFF

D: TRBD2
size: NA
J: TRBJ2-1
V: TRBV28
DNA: TGTGCCAGTATTCTAGCGGGAGGAGGGCATGAGCAGTTCTTC
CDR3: CASILAGGGHEQFF

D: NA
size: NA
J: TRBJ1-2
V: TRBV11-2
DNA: TGTGCCAGCAGCCCCTATATAATGAGGGGTGAGGGCTATGGCTACACCTTC
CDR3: CASSPYIMRGEGYGYTF

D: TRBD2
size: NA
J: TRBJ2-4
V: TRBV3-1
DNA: TGTGCCAGCAGCCAGGGGACTAGCGGGACGAGGGCCATTCAGTACTTC
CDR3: CASSQGTSGTRAIQYF

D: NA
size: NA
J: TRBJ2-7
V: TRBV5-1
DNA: TGCGCCAGCAGCTACACGACGGGAGAGCAGTACTTC
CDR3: CASSYTTGEQYF

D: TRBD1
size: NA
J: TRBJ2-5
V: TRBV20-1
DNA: TGCAGTGTTCGGGACAGGGAGACCCAGTACTTC
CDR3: CSVRDRETQYF